Listed here are 17 T cell receptor beta chains from one sample, sequenced in a study of cytomegalovirus exposure and HLA in healthy donors (dated by TCRdb to 2016 to 2017). The method was the immunoSEQ multiplex PCR assay. TCRdb holds this immuneACCESS table with in-frame rearrangements only. Some clones are missing; in checked studies, unresolved V genes explain under half, and the rest has no known cause. This sample holds around 150,000 clones; approximately 84% were observed only once. The ten largest clones capture roughly 30% of the sample. Sequenced material: PBMCs. Receptors originate from a man under 40 in good health and CMV-seropositive.

The count of this clone is one. V gene TRBV6-5 combines with J gene TRBJ2-7, with 7 positions matching TRBD1. The germline gives CDR1 MNHEY, CDR2 SVGAGI. V shed 0 bases, J shed 3 bases, and the junction held 2 bases outside the gene matches. The length of the CDR3 is 14 residues. The DNA for the CDR3 is TGTGCCAGCAGTTACTCAAACAGGGGCTACGAGCAGTACTTC. It translates to CASSYSNRGYEQYF.

The chain employs TRBV9 and TRBJ2-3; D is possibly TRBD1 (6 bases). Germline V gene sequence: CDR1 SGDLS, CDR2 YYNGEE. CDR3 length: 16 residues. Trimming removed 0 bases from V and 0 bases from J, with 11 bases in between. The CDR3 nucleotides are TGTGCCAGCAGCGTAGTTGGCCAGGGGAGCACAGATACGCAGTATTTT. As protein: CASSVVGQGSTDTQYF.

This chain joins TRBV29-1 and TRBJ1-1; D remains ambiguous. The CDR3 has 12 amino acids. Trimming left V 4 bases short and J 3 bases short, with 9 bases between. Looked up from germline, CDR1 is SQVTM and CDR2 is ANQGSEA. In nucleotides, the CDR3 is TGCAGCGTTGGAGACGGAGACACTGAAGCTTTCTTT. This codes for CSVGDGDTEAFF.

This clone was seen only once. The rearrangement links TRBV9 to TRBJ2-2, with D possibly TRBD1 on 6 matching bases. Germline V lookup: CDR1 SGDLS, CDR2 YYNGEE. This CDR3 is built from 16 residues. V was cut by 4 bases and J by 0 bases, with 13 bases left in between. CDR3 bases: TGTGCCAGCAGCCCCCACAGGGTACCGAACACCGGGGAGCTGTTTTTT. It codes for CASSPHRVPNTGELFF.

The sample holds one count of this clone. V usage is TRBV7-6 and J usage is TRBJ1-1; D might be TRBD1 (5 bases). The CDR3 runs to 15 residues. The V and J ends lost 3 bases and 5 bases respectively, with 16 bases between them. Germline V gives CDR1 SGHVS, CDR2 FNYEAQ. CDR3 region: CASSFQQGSSTEAFF. The CDR3 DNA follows: TGTGCCAGCAGCTTTCAGCAGGGTAGTTCTACTGAAGCTTTCTTT.

The chain couples TRBV18 to TRBJ2-2, with 9 bases matching TRBD2. Unmatched junction bases numbered 2, after V lost 2 bases and J lost 4 bases. Germline V lookup: CDR1 KGHSH, CDR2 LQKENI. The CDR3 loop spans 15 amino acids. CDR3 sequence (DNA): TGTGCCAGCTCACCATCGACTAGCGGCACCGGGGAGCTGTTTTTT. Its protein product is CASSPSTSGTGELFF.

The table lists this clone with a count of one. V and J are TRBV7-2 and TRBJ1-2; D is unclear. CDR1 is SGHTA, CDR2 FQGNSA, per germline. V was cut by 2 bases and J by 8 bases, with 12 bases left in between. The CDR3 loop spans 13 amino acids. The DNA for the CDR3 is TGTGCCAGCAGCTTACCGGAGGTCCCAGGCTACACCTTC. This encodes CASSLPEVPGYTF.

V usage is TRBV7-9 and J usage is TRBJ1-1; D not certain. Germline lookup yields CDR1 SEHNR and CDR2 FQNEAQ (reference sequence). The CDR3 contains 15 residues. Trimming removed 5 bases from V and 0 bases from J, with 13 bases in between. The CDR3 protein is CASSDTGIMNTEAFF. In DNA form, the CDR3 reads TGTGCCAGCAGCGATACGGGGATCATGAACACTGAAGCTTTCTTT.

The J gene is TRBJ2-5, the V gene TRBV27, with D tentatively TRBD2 (6 bases). Germline lookup yields CDR1 MNHEY and CDR2 SMNVEV (reference sequence). This CDR3 is 15 amino acids long. V lost 4 bases and J 5 bases, leaving 17 bases between the germline ends. This chain's CDR3 is CASSSRDPGRETQYF. In DNA, the CDR3 is TGTGCCAGCAGTTCCCGGGACCCGGGGAGGGAGACCCAGTACTTC.

The chain carries TRBV5-1 and TRBJ1-1, with a tentative D call TRBD1 (6 bases). CDR1 and CDR2 from the germline V gene are SGHRS and YFSETQ. The CDR3 contains 15 residues. Deletions cut 2 bases from V and 1 base from J, with 12 bases between. CDR3 residues: CASSLLGGANTEAFF. The DNA of the CDR3 is TGCGCCAGCAGCTTACTAGGGGGGGCGAACACTGAAGCTTTCTTT.

The gene calls are TRBV5-1 and TRBJ2-4; the D gene is possibly TRBD2 (5 bases). Looked up from germline, CDR1 is SGHRS and CDR2 is YFSETQ. The CDR3 covers 15 residues. V lost 0 bases, J lost 7 bases, and 14 bases lay in between. CDR3 sequence reads: CASSLAAFGVNIQYF. The CDR3, as DNA: TGCGCCAGCAGCTTGGCGGCCTTCGGGGTGAACATTCAGTACTTC.

The chain uses TRBV30 and TRBJ1-4; D remains unclear. This CDR3 is 13 amino acids long. Trimming cost V 8 bases and J 8 bases, with 18 bases left between them. Germline CDR1 GTSNPN, CDR2 SVGIG (reference sequence). The CDR3 region has the DNA TGTGCCCAGCGGACCGACCGAGGGGAAAAACTGTTTTTT. It specifies CAQRTDRGEKLFF.

The chain links TRBV2 to TRBJ2-1, with TRBD2 matching 12 bases. This CDR3 has 16 residues. Unmatched junction bases numbered 4, after V lost 6 bases and J lost 1 base. The germline gives CDR1 SNHLY, CDR2 FYNNEI. This CDR3 is CASSSTSGRSYNEQFF. As DNA, the CDR3 is TGTGCCAGCAGCTCGACTAGCGGGAGATCCTACAATGAGCAGTTCTTC.

The gene calls are TRBV2 and TRBJ1-4; no clear D. This CDR3 is 15 amino acids long. V was cut by 8 bases and J by 0 bases, with 13 bases left in between. Germline V gene lookup returns CDR1 SNHLY and CDR2 FYNNEI. CDR3 sequence (DNA): TGTGCCAGCGGAGGACTTTCCGCAACTAATGAAAAACTGTTTTTT. Its translation: CASGGLSATNEKLFF.

The genes are TRBV29-1 and TRBJ1-2, with no clear D. Per germline, CDR1 SQVTM and CDR2 ANQGSEA. The CDR3 covers 15 residues. Trimming pared 6 bases from V and 3 bases from J, leaving 20 bases between. CDR3 residues: CSVTTRTEHDYGYTF. The CDR3 coding sequence is TGCAGCGTAACAACTCGGACTGAGCATGACTATGGCTACACCTTC.

The chain uses TRBV5-1 and TRBJ1-2; D is perhaps TRBD1 (6 bases). Deletions cut 4 bases from V and 8 bases from J, with 15 bases between. CDR1 is SGHRS and CDR2 is YFSETQ in the germline V gene. The CDR3 length is 13 residues. CDR3 in amino acids: CASSRGAGEGYTF. CDR3 DNA sequence: TGCGCCAGCAGCCGGGGGGCGGGGGAAGGCTACACCTTC.

V and J are TRBV5-1 and TRBJ2-7; D gene unclear. CDR1 is SGHRS, CDR2 YFSETQ, per germline. V lost 4 bases and J lost 3, with 11 bases in between. The CDR3 spans 13 residues. This CDR3 reads CASSLLTGYEQYF. CDR3 nucleotides: TGCGCCAGCAGCCTCCTCACGGGCTACGAGCAGTACTTC.